One sample yielded the 20 T cell receptor beta chains listed below, sequenced in a study of T cell responses to AZD1222 COVID-19 vaccine. The data were produced by immunoSEQ multiplex PCR, yet TCRdb's version contains in-frame clones alone and is incomplete. The table has some 120,000 clones, around 89% seen once. The material sequenced was peripheral blood, taken on day 0 of AZD1222 vaccination. The receptors shown here come from an adult in good health.

The CDR3 region has the DNA TGTGCCAGCAGCTTAAAGGGCCTAGGTCAGCCCCAGCATTTT. Translated, it gives CASSLKGLGQPQHF. The V gene is TRBV7-2, the J gene TRBJ1-5, with D unclear. The germline CDR1 and CDR2 sequences are SGHTA and FQGNSA. The CDR3 extends over 14 amino acids. The V and J ends lost 2 bases and 6 bases respectively, with 11 bases between them.

The V and J genes are TRBV9 and TRBJ2-3; TRBD2 agrees at 7 bases. Looked up from germline, CDR1 is SGDLS and CDR2 is YYNGEE. The CDR3 contains 15 residues. With V trimmed by 3 bases and J by 3 bases, 7 bases remained unmatched. CDR3 sequence: CASSGWEGRTDTQYF. CDR3 DNA sequence: TGTGCCAGCAGCGGGTGGGAGGGCCGTACAGATACGCAGTATTTT.

V and J are TRBV7-9 and TRBJ2-2; D not certain. Looked up from germline, CDR1 is SEHNR and CDR2 is FQNEAQ (reference sequence). V lost 9 bases to trimming and J lost 3 bases, with 14 bases between them. The CDR3 contains 14 residues. The CDR3 reads CASLFQTDTGELFF. The CDR3 nucleotides are TGTGCCAGTCTTTTCCAGACGGACACCGGGGAGCTGTTTTTT. Combining the CDR3 with reference TRBV7-9 and TRBJ2-2 gives the whole variable domain DTGVSQNPRHKITKRGQNVTFRCDPISEHNRLYWYRQTLGQGPEFLTYFQNEAQLEKSRLLSDRFSAERPKGSFSTLEIQRTEQGDSAMYLCASLFQTDTGELFFGEGSRLTVL.

This chain's CDR3 is CASSQQGGGNSPLHF. In nucleotides, the CDR3 is TGTGCCAGCTCCCAGCAGGGGGGAGGTAATTCACCCCTCCACTTT. The chain employs TRBV28 and TRBJ1-6; 7 bases are shared with TRBD1. The CDR3 has 15 residues. Germline CDR1 is MDHEN and CDR2 is SYDVKM. V was pared by 8 bases and J by 6 bases, with 10 bases of the junction left unmatched.

The V and J genes are TRBV10-3 and TRBJ1-2, with a possible D match to TRBD1 (5 bases). Per the germline V gene, CDR1 is ENHRY and CDR2 is SYGVKD. The V gene lost 3 bases and the J gene lost 0 bases, with 11 bases spanning the gap. CDR3 length: 15 residues. CDR3 DNA: TGTGCCATCAGTGATGAGGGGTTAGCTAACTATGGCTACACCTTC. It yields the protein CAISDEGLANYGYTF.

The chain links TRBV19 to TRBJ2-7; perhaps TRBD2 as D (6 bases). V was trimmed by 7 bases and J by 3 bases, leaving 13 bases between them. CDR1 is LNHDA, CDR2 SQIVND, per germline (reference sequence). The CDR3 is 13 amino acids. The CDR3 region is CASKNSGNYEQYF. The CDR3 DNA is TGTGCCAGTAAGAATAGCGGCAACTACGAGCAGTACTTC. Complete variable domain (other parts from reference TRBV19 and TRBJ2-7): DGGITQSPKYLFRKEGQNVTLSCEQNLNHDAMYWYRQDPGQGLRLIYYSQIVNDFQKGDIAEGYSVSREKKESFPLTVTSAQKNPTAFYLCASKNSGNYEQYFGPGTRLTVT.

The chain employs TRBV14 and TRBJ2-5; TRBD2 aligns across 9 bases. Trimming cost V 3 bases and J 5 bases; bases outside gene matches: 1. This CDR3 contains 13 residues. Germline V lookup: CDR1 SGHDN, CDR2 FVKESK. The CDR3 is CASSQTSGETQYF. CDR3 nucleotide sequence: TGTGCCAGCAGCCAGACTAGCGGCGAGACCCAGTACTTC.

The CDR3 is CASSLNTRTGIYEQYF. Written as DNA, the CDR3 is TGTGCCAGCAGTTTAAATACTCGGACAGGGATCTACGAGCAGTACTTC. V usage is TRBV27 and J usage is TRBJ2-7; 8 nucleotides line up with TRBD1. There are 16 residues in the CDR3. J lost 3 bases, V lost 2 bases, and 9 bases had no gene match. CDR1 MNHEY and CDR2 SMNVEV come from the germline V gene (reference sequence).

The gene calls are TRBV6-5 and TRBJ1-2, with TRBD1 matching 7 bases. CDR3 length: 14 amino acids. The V gene's germline CDR1 is MNHEY and CDR2 SVGAGI. J gave up 11 bases and V 6 bases, and 15 bases lay outside the gene matches. CDR3 protein: CASSRSDRAAGYTF. The CDR3 DNA sequence: TGTGCCAGCAGCCGCAGCGACAGGGCGGCCGGGTACACCTTC.

The genes are TRBV5-1 and TRBJ2-4; D may be TRBD2 (5 bases). CDR1 and CDR2 (germline): SGHRS, YFSETQ. V gave up 4 bases and J gave up 1 base, with 12 bases separating them. CDR3 size: 15 residues. CDR3 loop: CASSRGEIAKNIQYF. The CDR3 nucleotides read TGCGCCAGCAGCCGGGGTGAGATCGCCAAAAACATTCAGTACTTC.

V usage is TRBV10-1 and J usage is TRBJ2-5; 12 positions agree with TRBD2. Germline trimming cut 6 bases from V and 4 bases from J; bases unmatched to any gene: 6. The germline gives CDR1 WNHNN, CDR2 SYGVQD (reference sequence). The CDR3 is made up of 15 amino acids. CDR3 region: CASSETSGRGETQYF. The CDR3, as DNA: TGCGCCAGCAGCGAGACTAGCGGGAGAGGAGAGACCCAGTACTTC.

This clone was recorded only once. The chain is built from TRBV28 and TRBJ1-2; 7 nucleotides line up with TRBD1. The CDR3 has 16 amino acids. Germline values: CDR1 MDHEN, CDR2 SYDVKM. The J segment lost 0 bases and the V segment lost 5 bases, leaving 9 bases of the junction unmatched. The CDR3 bases are TGTGCCAGCAGTGAGCCCTGGACAGGATCTAACTATGGCTACACCTTC. Protein product: CASSEPWTGSNYGYTF.

Only one count was recorded for this clone. The CDR3 region is CATSEAAGNEQFF. The CDR3 DNA reads TGTGCCACCAGTGAGGCCGCCGGCAATGAGCAGTTCTTC. The chain uses TRBV24-1 and TRBJ2-1; D is unclear. The CDR3 totals 13 residues. Germline-derived CDR1 and CDR2 are KGHDR and SFDVKD. Trimming shortened V by 4 bases and J by 6 bases, and 9 bases separated the two germline ends.

The rearrangement uses TRBV28 and TRBJ2-2; 13 positions match TRBD2. The length of the CDR3 is 16 residues. The germline CDR1 and CDR2 sequences are MDHEN and SYDVKM. With 5 bases clipped from V and 4 bases from J, the junction kept 4 bases outside the gene matches. CDR3 coding DNA: TGTGCCAGCAGTCCCCGACTAGCGGGAGGCACCGGGGAGCTGTTTTTT. Translated, it gives CASSPRLAGGTGELFF.

This clone has a handful of counts. The chain has TRBV27 and TRBJ1-1; D gene uncertain. The CDR3 has 11 residues. V shed 7 bases and J shed 9 bases, with 12 bases lying between them. CDR1 is MNHEY, CDR2 SMNVEV, per germline (reference sequence). DNA for the CDR3: TGTGCCAGCACCTCTATGGGGAAAGCTTTCTTT. Protein sequence: CASTSMGKAFF.

The chain joins TRBV28 to TRBJ1-5; the D is unclear. The CDR3 sequence is 17 residues long. V was cut by 7 bases and J by 3 bases, with 22 bases left in between. Germline CDR1 is MDHEN and CDR2 is SYDVKM. The CDR3 loop is CASTVRPPTTPNQPQHF. Written as DNA, the CDR3 is TGTGCCAGCACGGTCCGGCCCCCAACCACTCCCAATCAGCCCCAGCATTTT.

This chain links TRBV27 with TRBJ1-5; D is ambiguous. The CDR3 consists of 13 residues. CDR1 is MNHEY and CDR2 is SMNVEV in the germline V gene (reference sequence). Trimming shortened V by 5 bases and J by 7 bases, and 12 bases separated the two germline ends. The CDR3 loop reads CASSKGIRQPQHF. The CDR3 DNA is TGTGCCAGCAGTAAAGGGATAAGACAGCCCCAGCATTTT.

The chain recombines TRBV28 with TRBJ1-4; 7 nucleotides agree with TRBD1. The V gene's germline CDR1 is MDHEN and CDR2 SYDVKM. The CDR3 is 15 residues long. V lost 6 bases and J lost 3; bases outside the gene matches: 7. The chain's CDR3 is CASSSGGPANEKLFF. DNA of the CDR3: TGTGCCAGCAGCTCAGGGGGACCTGCTAATGAAAAACTGTTTTTT.

In nucleotides, the CDR3 is TGTGCCAGCAGCTTAGTTATGGCAGAAGAGACCCAGTACTTC. Protein product: CASSLVMAEETQYF. This chain joins TRBV7-9 and TRBJ2-5, with D uncertain. Germline V lookup: CDR1 SEHNR, CDR2 FQNEAQ (reference sequence). This CDR3 spans 14 amino acids. Trimming pared 1 base from V and 3 bases from J, leaving 9 bases between.

This sequence joins TRBV7-9 and TRBJ2-2; TRBD1 is a possible D gene (6 bases). The germline V gene encodes CDR1 SEHNR and CDR2 FQNEAQ (reference sequence). Trimming stripped 5 bases from V and 3 bases from J, with 10 bases between. This CDR3 is built from 14 residues. The CDR3, as DNA: TGTGCCAGCAGCCCAGGGGTCGACACCGGGGAGCTGTTTTTT. This translates into CASSPGVDTGELFF. The entire variable domain, with the rest obtained from reference TRBV7-9 and TRBJ2-2, is as follows: DTGVSQNPRHKITKRGQNVTFRCDPISEHNRLYWYRQTLGQGPEFLTYFQNEAQLEKSRLLSDRFSAERPKGSFSTLEIQRTEQGDSAMYLCASSPGVDTGELFFGEGSRLTVL.